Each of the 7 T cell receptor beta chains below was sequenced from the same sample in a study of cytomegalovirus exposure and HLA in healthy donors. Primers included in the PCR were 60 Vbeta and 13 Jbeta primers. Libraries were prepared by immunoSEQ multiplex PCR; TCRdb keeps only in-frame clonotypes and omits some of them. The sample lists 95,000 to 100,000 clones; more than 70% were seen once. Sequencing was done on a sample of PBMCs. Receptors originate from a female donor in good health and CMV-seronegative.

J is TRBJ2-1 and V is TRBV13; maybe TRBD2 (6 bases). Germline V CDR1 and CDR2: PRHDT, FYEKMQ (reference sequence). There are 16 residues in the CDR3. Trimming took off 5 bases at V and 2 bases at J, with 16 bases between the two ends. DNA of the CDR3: TGTGCCAGCAGCCCAGCGGGTGAAAGGCCCTACAATGAGCAGTTCTTC. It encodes CASSPAGERPYNEQFF.

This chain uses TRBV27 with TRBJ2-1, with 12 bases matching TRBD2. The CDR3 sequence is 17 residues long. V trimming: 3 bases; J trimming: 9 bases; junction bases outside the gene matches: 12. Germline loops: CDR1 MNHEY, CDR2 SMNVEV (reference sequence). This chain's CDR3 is CASSLFLLAGGRGEQFF. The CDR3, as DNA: TGTGCCAGCAGTTTGTTCCTACTAGCGGGAGGACGGGGTGAGCAGTTCTTC.

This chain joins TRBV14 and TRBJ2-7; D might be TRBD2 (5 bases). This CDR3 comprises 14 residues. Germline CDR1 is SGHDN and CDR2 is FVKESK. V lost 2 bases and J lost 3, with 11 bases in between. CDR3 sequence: CASSQRNGIYEQYF. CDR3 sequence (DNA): TGTGCCAGCAGCCAACGAAACGGGATCTACGAGCAGTACTTC.

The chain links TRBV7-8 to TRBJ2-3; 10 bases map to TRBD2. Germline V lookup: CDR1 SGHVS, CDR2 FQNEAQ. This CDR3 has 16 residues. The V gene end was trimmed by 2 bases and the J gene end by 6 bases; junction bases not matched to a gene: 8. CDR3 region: CASSLILAGEGDTQYF. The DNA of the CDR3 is TGTGCCAGCAGCTTAATCCTAGCGGGAGAGGGGGATACGCAGTATTTT.

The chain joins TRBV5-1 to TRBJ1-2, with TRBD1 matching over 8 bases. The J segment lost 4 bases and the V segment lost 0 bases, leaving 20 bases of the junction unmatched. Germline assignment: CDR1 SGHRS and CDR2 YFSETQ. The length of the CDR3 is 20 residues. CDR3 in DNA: TGCGCCAGCAGCTTGGGTTCGGGTACAGGGGGAACTCAGGCGAGCTATGGCTACACCTTC. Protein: CASSLGSGTGGTQASYGYTF. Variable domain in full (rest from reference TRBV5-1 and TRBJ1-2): KAGVTQTPRYLIKTRGQQVTLSCSPISGHRSVSWYQQTPGQGLQFLFEYFSETQRNKGNFPGRFSGRQFSNSRSEMNVSTLELGDSALYLCASSLGSGTGGTQASYGYTFGSGTRLTVV.

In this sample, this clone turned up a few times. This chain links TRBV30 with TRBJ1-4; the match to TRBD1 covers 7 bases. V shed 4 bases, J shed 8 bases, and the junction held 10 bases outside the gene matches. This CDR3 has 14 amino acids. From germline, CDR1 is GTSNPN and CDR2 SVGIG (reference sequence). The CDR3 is CAWTPGQLKEKLFF. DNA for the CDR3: TGTGCCTGGACCCCGGGACAGCTGAAAGAAAAACTGTTTTTT.

The DNA of the CDR3 is TGTGCCAGCAGCTTGGGGGACAGGGGCCTAGACGAGCAGTACTTC. Translation: CASSLGDRGLDEQYF. The chain combines TRBV5-4 with TRBJ2-5; 10 bases are a match to TRBD1. Matching the DNA end better, TRBJ2-7 makes the J call doubtful. Germline CDR1 and CDR2: SGHNT and YYREEE (reference sequence). The CDR3 has 15 amino acids.